This T cell receptor (beta chain) was recovered during a study of T cell repertoires in cytomegalovirus infection (dated by TCRdb to about 2019). For context, the study as a whole: The peptide stimulations were aimed at well-studied HLA-B-restricted epitopes as well as recently identified HLA-C-restricted CMV epitopes, whose presentation resists viral immunomodulation. Donor HLA type was relevant to the analysis, because carriage of CMV infection together with the matching HLA type was indicated by public TCR beta signatures.

Explained via the paper, the treatment or condition label denotes: in vitro stimulation with specific CMV peptide epitopes to enrich CMV-specific T cells. The investigation overall reported the following: In both this cohort and an independent cohort of a few hundred donors, the cumulative frequency of public TCR beta family members distinguished carriers of CMV infection plus the relevant HLA type. The ex vivo response was dominated by HLA-C-restricted CMV-specific TCR beta clonotypes, which also provided the single most frequent clonotype in two of eight donors.

In the germline V gene (reference sequence), CDR1 corresponds to DFQATT and CDR2 to SNEGSKA. After removal of 1 base from V and 3 bases from J, the junction retains 8 bases not matched to a gene. The CDR3 holds 16 amino acids from the cysteine to the phenylalanine. Of the read, only the CDR3 DNA is kept; its 48 bases are in frame from base 1. For sequencing, an Illumina HiSeq 1500 was employed. In TCRdb, the public reads were trimmed at Q25 with fastp and aligned with MiXCR, with productive beta chains retained. A single entry per CDR3 protein holds the most common genes and DNA from its merged rows. The sample profile shows more than 75,000 distinct CDR3 sequences; 25% to 30% of them were found once. The ten top clones hold less than 75% of the sample. This clonotype was counted between two and nine times. Its antigen specificity is not known. It has no much larger one-base neighbor in the sample; base qualities were not kept.

The chain employs TRBV20-1 and TRBJ2-3; a stretch of 9 junction bases matches TRBD2. This TCR derives from a human donor in good health (CMV status not recorded). Some clones in this sample may be carry-over from other donors' samples. The input for sequencing was CD8+ T cells from cultured PBMCs, taken from culture after CMV antigen stimulation. This receptor has the CDR3 CSARVGLAGSTDTQYF. The DNA sequence is TGCAGTGCTAGAGTAGGCCTAGCGGGGAGTACAGATACGCAGTATTTT.